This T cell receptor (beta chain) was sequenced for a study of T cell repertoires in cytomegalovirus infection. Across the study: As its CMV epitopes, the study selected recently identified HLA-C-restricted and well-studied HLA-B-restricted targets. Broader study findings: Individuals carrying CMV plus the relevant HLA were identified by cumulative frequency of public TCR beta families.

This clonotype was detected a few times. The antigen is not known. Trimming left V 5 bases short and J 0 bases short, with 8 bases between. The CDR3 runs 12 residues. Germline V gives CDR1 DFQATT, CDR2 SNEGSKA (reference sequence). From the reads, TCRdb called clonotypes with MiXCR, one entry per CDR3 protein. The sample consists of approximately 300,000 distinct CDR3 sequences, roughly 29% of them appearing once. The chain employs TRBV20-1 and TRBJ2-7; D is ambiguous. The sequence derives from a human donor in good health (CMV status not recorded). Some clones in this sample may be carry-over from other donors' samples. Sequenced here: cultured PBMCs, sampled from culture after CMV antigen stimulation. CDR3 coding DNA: TGCAGTGCTTTTGAGAGCTCCTACGAGCAGTACTTC. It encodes CSAFESSYEQYF.